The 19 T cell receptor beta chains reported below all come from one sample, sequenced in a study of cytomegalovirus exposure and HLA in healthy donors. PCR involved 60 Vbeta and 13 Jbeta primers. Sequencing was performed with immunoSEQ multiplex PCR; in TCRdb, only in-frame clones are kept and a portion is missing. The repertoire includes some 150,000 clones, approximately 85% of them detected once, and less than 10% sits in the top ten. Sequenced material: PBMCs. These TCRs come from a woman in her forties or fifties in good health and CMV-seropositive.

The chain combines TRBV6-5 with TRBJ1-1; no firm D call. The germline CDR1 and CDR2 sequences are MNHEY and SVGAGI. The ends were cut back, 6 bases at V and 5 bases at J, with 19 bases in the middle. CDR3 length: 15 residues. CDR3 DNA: TGTGCCAGCAGCCCCGCCCCGTCGGCGGCGACTGAAGCTTTCTTT. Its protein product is CASSPAPSAATEAFF.

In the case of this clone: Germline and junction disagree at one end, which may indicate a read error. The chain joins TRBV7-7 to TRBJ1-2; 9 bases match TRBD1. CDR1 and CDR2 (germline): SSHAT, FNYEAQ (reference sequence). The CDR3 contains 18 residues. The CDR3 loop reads CASSFRGGQGSENYGYTF. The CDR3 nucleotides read TGTGCTAGCAGCTTTAGGGGGGGACAGGGAAGTGAGAACTATGGCTACACCTTC.

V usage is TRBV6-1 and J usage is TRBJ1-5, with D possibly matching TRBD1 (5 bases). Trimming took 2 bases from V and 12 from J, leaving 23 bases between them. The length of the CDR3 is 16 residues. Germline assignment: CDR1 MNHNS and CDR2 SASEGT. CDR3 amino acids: CASSETELVVREIQHF. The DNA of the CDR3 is TGTGCCAGCAGTGAAACGGAACTCGTAGTCAGGGAAATCCAGCATTTT.

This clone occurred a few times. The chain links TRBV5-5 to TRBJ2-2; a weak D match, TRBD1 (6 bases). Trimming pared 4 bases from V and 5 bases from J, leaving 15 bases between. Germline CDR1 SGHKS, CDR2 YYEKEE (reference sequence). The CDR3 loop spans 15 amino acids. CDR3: CASSLPGHGTGELFF. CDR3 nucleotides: TGTGCCAGCAGCCTACCGGGACATGGAACCGGGGAGCTGTTTTTT.

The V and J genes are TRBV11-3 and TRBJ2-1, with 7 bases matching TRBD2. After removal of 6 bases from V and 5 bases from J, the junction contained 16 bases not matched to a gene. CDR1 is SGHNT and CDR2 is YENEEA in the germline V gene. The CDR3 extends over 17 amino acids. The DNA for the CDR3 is TGTGCCAGCAGTCTAGACCCCCCTAGCGGATACAACAATGAGCAGTTCTTC. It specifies CASSLDPPSGYNNEQFF.

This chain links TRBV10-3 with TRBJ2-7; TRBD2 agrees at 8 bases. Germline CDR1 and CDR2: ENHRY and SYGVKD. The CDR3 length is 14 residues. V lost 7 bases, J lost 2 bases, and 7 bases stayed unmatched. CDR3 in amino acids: CAINDPAGAYEQYF. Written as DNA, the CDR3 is TGTGCCATCAACGATCCAGCGGGAGCCTACGAGCAGTACTTC.

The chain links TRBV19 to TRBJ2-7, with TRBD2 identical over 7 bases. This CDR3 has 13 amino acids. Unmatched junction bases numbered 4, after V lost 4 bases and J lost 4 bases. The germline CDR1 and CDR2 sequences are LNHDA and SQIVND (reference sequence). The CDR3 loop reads CASSKTSSYEQYF. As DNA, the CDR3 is TGTGCCAGTAGTAAGACTAGCAGTTACGAGCAGTACTTC.

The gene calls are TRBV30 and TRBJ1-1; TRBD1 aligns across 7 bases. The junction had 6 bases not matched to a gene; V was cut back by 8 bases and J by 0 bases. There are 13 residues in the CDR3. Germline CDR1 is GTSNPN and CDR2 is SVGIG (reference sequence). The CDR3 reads CARTTGLNTEAFF. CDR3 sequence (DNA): TGTGCCCGGACGACAGGGCTGAACACTGAAGCTTTCTTT.

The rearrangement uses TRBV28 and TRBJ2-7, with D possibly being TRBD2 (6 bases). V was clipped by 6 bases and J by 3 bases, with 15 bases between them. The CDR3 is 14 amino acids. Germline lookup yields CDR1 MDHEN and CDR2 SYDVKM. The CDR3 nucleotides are TGTGCCAGCAGGGACCCGGGAGACAACTACGAGCAGTACTTC. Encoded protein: CASRDPGDNYEQYF.

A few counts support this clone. The chain's CDR3 is CASSDDGVRGIGGTDTQYF. The CDR3 bases are TGTGCCAGCAGCGACGACGGAGTTCGGGGGATTGGGGGCACAGATACGCAGTATTTT. The genes are TRBV7-6 and TRBJ2-3; D may be TRBD2 (6 bases). This CDR3 spans 19 amino acids. Deletions cut 5 bases from V and 1 base from J, with 25 bases between. From germline, CDR1 is SGHVS and CDR2 FNYEAQ.

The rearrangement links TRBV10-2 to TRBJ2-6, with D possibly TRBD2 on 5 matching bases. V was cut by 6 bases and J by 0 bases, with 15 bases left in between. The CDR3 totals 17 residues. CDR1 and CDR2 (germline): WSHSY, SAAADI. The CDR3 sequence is CASRGQDGISGANVLTF. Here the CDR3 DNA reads TGCGCCAGCAGGGGCCAGGACGGGATCTCTGGGGCCAACGTCCTGACTTTC.

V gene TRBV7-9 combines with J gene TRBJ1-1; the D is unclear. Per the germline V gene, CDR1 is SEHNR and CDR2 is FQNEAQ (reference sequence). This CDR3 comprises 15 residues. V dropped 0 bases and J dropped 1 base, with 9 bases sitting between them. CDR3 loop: CASSLARVWNTEAFF. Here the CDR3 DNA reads TGTGCCAGCAGCTTAGCGCGGGTTTGGAACACTGAAGCTTTCTTT.

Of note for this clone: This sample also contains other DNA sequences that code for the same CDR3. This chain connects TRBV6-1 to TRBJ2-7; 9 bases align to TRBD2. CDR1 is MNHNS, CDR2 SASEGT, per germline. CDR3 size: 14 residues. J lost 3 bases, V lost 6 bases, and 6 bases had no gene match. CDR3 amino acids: CASRLGLANYEQYF. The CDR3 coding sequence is TGTGCCAGCAGGTTGGGACTAGCTAACTACGAGCAGTACTTC.

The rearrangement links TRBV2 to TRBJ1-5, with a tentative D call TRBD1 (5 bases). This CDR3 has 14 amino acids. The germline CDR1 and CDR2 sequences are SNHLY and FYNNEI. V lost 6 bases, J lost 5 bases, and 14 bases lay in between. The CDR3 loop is CASSPGRGDQPQHF. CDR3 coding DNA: TGTGCCAGCAGCCCGGGGAGGGGTGATCAGCCCCAGCATTTT. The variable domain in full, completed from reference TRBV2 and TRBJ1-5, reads EPEVTQTPSHQVTQMGQEVILRCVPISNHLYFYWYRQILGQKVEFLVSFYNNEISEKSEIFDDQFSVERPDGSNFTLKIRSTKLEDSAMYFCASSPGRGDQPQHFGDGTRLSIL.

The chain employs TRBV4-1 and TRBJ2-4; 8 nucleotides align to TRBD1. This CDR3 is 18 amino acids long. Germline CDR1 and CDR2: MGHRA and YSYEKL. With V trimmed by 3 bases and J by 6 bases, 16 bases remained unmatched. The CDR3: CASSQWTGSQISGNIQYF. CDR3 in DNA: TGCGCCAGCAGCCAGTGGACAGGGTCCCAGATCTCGGGAAACATTCAGTACTTC.

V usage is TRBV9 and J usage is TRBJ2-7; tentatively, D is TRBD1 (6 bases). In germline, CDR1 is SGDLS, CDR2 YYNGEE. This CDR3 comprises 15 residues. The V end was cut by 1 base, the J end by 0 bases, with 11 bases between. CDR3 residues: CASSVSGDPSYEQYF. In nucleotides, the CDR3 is TGTGCCAGCAGCGTATCAGGGGACCCCTCCTACGAGCAGTACTTC. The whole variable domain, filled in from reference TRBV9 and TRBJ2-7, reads DSGVTQTPKHLITATGQRVTLRCSPRSGDLSVYWYQQSLDQGLQFLIQYYNGEERAKGNILERFSAQQFPDLHSELNLSSLELGDSALYFCASSVSGDPSYEQYFGPGTRLTVT.

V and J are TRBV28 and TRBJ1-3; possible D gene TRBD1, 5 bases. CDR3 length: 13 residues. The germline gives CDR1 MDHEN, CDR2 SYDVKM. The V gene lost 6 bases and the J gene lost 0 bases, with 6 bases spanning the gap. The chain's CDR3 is CASRDSSGNTIYF. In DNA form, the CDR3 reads TGTGCCAGCAGAGACAGCTCTGGAAACACCATATATTTT.

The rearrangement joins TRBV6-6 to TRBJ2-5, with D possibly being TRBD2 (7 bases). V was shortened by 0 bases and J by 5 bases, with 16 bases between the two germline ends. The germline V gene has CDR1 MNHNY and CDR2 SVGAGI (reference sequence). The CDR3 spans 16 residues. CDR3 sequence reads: CASSYSPAGATETQYF. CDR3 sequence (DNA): TGTGCCAGCAGTTACTCCCCGGCGGGGGCAACGGAGACCCAGTACTTC.

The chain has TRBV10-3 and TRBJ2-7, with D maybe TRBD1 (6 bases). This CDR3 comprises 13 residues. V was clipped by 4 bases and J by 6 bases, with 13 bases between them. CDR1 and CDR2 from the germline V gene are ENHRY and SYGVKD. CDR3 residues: CAISGAGQFEQYF. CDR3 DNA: TGTGCCATCAGTGGAGCAGGACAGTTCGAGCAGTACTTC.